Sequencing of this T cell receptor beta chain was carried out in a study of T cell responses to AZD1222 COVID-19 vaccine. Background on the study: Pooling was applied to second doses at about 4 or about 12 weeks. Study observations and caveats: Receipt of two AZD1222 doses was followed by a rise in Spike-specific TCR breadth and depth. With dominance at 160-218 and 743-854, vaccine-associated CD4 TCRs spanned spike. Baseline serology detected seropositivity in only six AZD1222 recipients.

V lost 1 base, J lost 4 bases, and 14 bases lay in between. Germline CDR1 reads LGHDT; CDR2 reads YNNKEL (reference sequence). CDR3 length: 16 amino acids. TCRdb's table, derived via immunoSEQ multiplex PCR, lists solely in-frame clones and lacks some. The table has roughly 97,000 clones, around 89% seen once. As concerns this clone: Its specificity is not known.

The chain couples TRBV3-1 (or the pseudogene TRBV3-2) to TRBJ1-5; D unclear. Source: peripheral blood, taken on day 0 of AZD1222 vaccination. The receptor comes from an adult in good health. The CDR3 sequence is CASSQGTAQMNQPQHF. CDR3 DNA: TGTGCCAGCAGCCAAGGTACCGCCCAGATGAATCAGCCCCAGCATTTT.